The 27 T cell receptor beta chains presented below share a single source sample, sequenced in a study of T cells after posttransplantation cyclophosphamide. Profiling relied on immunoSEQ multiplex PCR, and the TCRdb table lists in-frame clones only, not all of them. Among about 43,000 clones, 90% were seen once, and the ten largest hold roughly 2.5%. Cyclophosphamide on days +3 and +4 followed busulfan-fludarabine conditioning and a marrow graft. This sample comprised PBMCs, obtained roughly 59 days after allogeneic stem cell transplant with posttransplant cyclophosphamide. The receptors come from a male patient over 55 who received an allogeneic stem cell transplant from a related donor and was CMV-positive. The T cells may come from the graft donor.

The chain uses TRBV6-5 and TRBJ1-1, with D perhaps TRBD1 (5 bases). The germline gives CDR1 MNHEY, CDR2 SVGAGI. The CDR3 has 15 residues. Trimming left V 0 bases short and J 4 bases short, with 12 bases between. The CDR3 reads CASSYSARASTEAFF. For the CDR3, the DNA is TGTGCCAGCAGTTACTCGGCCAGGGCGTCCACTGAAGCTTTCTTT.

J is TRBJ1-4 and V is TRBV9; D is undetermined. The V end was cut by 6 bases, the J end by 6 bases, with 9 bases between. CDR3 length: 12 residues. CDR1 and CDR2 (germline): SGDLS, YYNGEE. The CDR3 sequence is CASTGPDEKLFF. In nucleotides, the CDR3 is TGTGCCAGCACCGGTCCTGATGAAAAACTGTTTTTT.

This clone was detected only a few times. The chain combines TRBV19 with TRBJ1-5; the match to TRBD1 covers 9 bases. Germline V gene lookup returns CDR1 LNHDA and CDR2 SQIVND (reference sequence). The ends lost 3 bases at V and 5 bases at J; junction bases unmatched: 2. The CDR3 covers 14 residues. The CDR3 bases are TGTGCCAGTAGTATCGGACAGGGGTATCAGCCCCAGCATTTT. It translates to CASSIGQGYQPQHF.

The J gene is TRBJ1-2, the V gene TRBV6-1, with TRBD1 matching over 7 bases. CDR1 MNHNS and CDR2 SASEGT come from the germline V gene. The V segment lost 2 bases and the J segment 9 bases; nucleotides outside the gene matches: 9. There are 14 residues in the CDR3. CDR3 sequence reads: CASSELQGLTRYTF. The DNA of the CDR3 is TGTGCCAGCAGTGAACTACAGGGGCTGACTCGCTACACCTTC.

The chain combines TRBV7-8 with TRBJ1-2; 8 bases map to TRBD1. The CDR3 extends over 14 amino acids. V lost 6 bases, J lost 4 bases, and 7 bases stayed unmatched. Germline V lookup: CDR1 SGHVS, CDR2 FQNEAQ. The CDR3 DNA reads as TGTGCCAGCAGACCGGGACAGGTTACCTATGGCTACACCTTC. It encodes CASRPGQVTYGYTF.

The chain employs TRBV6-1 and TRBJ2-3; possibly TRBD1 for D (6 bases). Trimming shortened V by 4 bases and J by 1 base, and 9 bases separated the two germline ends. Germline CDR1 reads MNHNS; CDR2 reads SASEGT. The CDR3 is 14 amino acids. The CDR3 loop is CASSGAGGTDTQYF. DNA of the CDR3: TGTGCCAGCAGTGGGGCAGGGGGCACAGATACGCAGTATTTT.

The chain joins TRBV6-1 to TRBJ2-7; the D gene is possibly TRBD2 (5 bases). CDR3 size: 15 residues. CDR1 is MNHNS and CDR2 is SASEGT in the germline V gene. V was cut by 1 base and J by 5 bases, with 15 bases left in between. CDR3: CASSEGESGGDEQYV. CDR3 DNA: TGTGCCAGCAGTGAAGGGGAGAGCGGCGGAGACGAGCAGTACGTC.

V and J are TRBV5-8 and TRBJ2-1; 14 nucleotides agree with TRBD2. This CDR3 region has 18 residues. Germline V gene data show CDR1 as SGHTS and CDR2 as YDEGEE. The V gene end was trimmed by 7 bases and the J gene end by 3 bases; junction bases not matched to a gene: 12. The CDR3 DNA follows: TGTGCCAGCCTAGGGACTAGCGGGGGTTACCACCTCTACAATGAGCAGTTCTTC. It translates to CASLGTSGGYHLYNEQFF.

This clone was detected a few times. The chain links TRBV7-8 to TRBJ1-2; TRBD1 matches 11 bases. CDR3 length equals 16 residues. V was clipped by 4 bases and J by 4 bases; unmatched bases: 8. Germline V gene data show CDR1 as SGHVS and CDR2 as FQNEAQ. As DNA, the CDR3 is TGTGCCAGCAGCTCAGGACAGGGGGCGATTAGCTATGGCTACACCTTC. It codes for CASSSGQGAISYGYTF.

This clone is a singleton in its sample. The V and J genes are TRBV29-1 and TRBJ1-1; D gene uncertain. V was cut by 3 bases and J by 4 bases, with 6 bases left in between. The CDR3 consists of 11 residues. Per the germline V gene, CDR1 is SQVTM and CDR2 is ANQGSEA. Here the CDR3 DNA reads TGCAGCGTTGATTTGAGCACTGAAGCTTTCTTT. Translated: CSVDLSTEAFF.

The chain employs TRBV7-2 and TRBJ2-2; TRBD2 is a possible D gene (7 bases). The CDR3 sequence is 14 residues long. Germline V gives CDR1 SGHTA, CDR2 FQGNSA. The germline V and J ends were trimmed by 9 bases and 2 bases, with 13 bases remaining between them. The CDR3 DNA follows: TGTGCCAGGGAGGGGGGGGCCAACACCGGGGAGCTGTTTTTT. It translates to CAREGGANTGELFF.

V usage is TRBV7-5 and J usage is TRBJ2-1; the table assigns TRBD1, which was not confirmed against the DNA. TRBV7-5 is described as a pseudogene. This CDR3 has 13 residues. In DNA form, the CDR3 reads TGTGCCAGAAGCTTATTCAGGGGTGGTGAGCAGTTCTTC. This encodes CARSLFRGGEQFF.

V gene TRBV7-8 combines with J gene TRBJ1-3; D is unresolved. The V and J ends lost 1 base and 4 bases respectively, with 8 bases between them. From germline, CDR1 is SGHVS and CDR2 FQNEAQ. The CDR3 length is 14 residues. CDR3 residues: CASSLGGRGNTIYF. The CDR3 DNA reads TGTGCCAGCAGCTTAGGTGGGCGCGGAAACACCATATATTTT.

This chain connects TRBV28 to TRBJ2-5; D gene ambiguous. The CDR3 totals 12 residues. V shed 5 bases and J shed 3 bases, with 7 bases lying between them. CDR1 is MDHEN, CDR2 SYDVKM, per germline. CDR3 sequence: CASSHNKETQYF. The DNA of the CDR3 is TGTGCCAGCAGTCACAATAAAGAGACCCAGTACTTC.

The CDR3 loop is CSVGGRGGRTEAFF. DNA for the CDR3: TGCAGCGTGGGGGGCCGGGGGGGCAGGACTGAAGCTTTCTTT. The rearrangement uses TRBV29-1 and TRBJ1-1; tentatively, D is TRBD1 (6 bases). Germline V gene data show CDR1 as SQVTM and CDR2 as ANQGSEA. V lost 6 bases and J 5 bases, leaving 19 bases between the germline ends. CDR3 length: 14 residues.

The CDR3, as DNA: TGTGCCAGCAGATCACAGGGGAACACTGAAGCTTTCTTT. Residues: CASRSQGNTEAFF. The rearrangement links TRBV6-6 to TRBJ1-1; a weak D match, TRBD1 (6 bases). The CDR3 spans 13 residues. V lost 6 bases, J lost 1 base, and 9 bases lay in between. Germline V gene data show CDR1 as MNHNY and CDR2 as SVGAGI (reference sequence).

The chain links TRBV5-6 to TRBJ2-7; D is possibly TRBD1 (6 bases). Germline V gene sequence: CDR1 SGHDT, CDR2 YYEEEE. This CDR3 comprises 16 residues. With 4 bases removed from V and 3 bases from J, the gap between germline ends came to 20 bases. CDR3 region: CASSPYDRLPFYEQYF. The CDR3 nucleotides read TGTGCCAGCAGCCCTTACGACAGGTTGCCCTTCTACGAGCAGTACTTC.

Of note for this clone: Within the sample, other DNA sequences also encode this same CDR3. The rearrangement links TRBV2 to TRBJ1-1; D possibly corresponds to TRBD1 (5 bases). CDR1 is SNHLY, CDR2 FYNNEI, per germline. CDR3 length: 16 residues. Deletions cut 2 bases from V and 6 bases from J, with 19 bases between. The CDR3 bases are TGTGCCAGCAGTGAACGGGGGGGGGAGATTTTCGCTGAAGCTTTCTTT. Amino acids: CASSERGGEIFAEAFF.

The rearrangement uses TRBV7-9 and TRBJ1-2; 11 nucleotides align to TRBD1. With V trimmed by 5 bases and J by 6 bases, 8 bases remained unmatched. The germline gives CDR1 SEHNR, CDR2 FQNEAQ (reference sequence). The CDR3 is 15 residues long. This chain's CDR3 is CASSPGTGGNNGYTF. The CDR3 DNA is TGTGCCAGCAGCCCCGGGACAGGGGGTAATAATGGCTACACCTTC.

Here the CDR3 reads CAWSPGVYEAFF. DNA for the CDR3: TGTGCCTGGAGCCCAGGGGTGTATGAAGCTTTCTTT. The chain links TRBV30 to TRBJ1-1, with TRBD1 as a possible D gene (6 bases). V shed 3 bases and J shed 7 bases, with 12 bases lying between them. This CDR3 spans 12 amino acids. Germline V gene lookup returns CDR1 GTSNPN and CDR2 SVGIG (reference sequence). The whole variable domain, filled in from reference TRBV30 and TRBJ1-1, reads SQTIHQWPATLVQPVGSPLSLECTVEGTSNPNLYWYRQAAGRGLQLLFYSVGIGQISSEVPQNLSASRPQDRQFILSSKKLLLSDSGFYLCAWSPGVYEAFFGQGTRLTVV.

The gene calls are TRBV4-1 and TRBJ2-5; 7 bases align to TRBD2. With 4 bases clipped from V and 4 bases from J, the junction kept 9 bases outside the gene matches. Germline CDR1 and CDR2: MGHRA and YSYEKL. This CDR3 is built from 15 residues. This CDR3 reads CASSPSGAGRETQYF. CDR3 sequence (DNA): TGCGCCAGCAGCCCCAGCGGGGCTGGGCGAGAGACCCAGTACTTC.

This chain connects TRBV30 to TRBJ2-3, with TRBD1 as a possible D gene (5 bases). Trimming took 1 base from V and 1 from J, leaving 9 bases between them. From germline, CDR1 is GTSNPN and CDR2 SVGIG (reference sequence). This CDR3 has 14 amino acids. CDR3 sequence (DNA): TGTGCCTGGAGTGGACAGACCCGCACAGATACGCAGTATTTT. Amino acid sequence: CAWSGQTRTDTQYF.

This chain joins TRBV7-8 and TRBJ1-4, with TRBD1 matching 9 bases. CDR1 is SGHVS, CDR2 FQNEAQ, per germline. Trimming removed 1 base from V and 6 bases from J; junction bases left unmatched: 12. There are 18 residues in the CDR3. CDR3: CASSLDFLPGQGDEKLFF. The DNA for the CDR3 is TGTGCCAGCAGCTTAGATTTTCTCCCGGGACAGGGCGATGAAAAACTGTTTTTT.

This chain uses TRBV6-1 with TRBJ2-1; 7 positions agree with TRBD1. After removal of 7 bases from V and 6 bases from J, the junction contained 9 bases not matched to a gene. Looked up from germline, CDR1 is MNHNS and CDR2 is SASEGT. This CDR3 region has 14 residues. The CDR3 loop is CASTRQGSLNEQFF. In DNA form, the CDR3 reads TGTGCCAGCACCCGACAGGGTTCCCTCAATGAGCAGTTCTTC.

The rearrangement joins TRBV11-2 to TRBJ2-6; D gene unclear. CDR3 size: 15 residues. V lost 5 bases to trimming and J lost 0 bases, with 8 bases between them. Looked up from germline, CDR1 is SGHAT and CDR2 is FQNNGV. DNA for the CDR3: TGTGCCAGCAGCCCAAGAGGCTCTGGGGCCAACGTCCTGACTTTC. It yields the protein CASSPRGSGANVLTF.

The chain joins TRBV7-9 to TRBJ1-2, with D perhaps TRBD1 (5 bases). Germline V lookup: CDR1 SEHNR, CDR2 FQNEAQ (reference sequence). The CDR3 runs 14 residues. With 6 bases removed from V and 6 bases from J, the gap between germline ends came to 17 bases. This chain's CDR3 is CASSLGRDVDGYTF. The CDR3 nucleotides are TGTGCCAGCAGTCTAGGGCGGGACGTGGATGGCTACACCTTC.

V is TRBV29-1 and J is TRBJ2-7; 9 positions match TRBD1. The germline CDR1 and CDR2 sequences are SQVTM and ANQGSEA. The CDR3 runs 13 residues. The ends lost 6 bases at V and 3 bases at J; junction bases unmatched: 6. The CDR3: CSVVTGGFYEQYF. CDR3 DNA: TGCAGCGTGGTGACAGGGGGATTCTACGAGCAGTACTTC.